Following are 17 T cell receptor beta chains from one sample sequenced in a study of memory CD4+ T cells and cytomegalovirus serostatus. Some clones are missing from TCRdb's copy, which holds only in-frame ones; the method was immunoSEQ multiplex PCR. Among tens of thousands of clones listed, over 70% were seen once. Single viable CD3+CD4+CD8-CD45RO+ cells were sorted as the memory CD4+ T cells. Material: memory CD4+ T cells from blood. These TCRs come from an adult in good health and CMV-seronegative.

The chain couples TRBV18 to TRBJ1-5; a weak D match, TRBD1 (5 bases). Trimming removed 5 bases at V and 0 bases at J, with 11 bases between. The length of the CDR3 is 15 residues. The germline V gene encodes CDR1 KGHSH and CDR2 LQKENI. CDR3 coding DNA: TGTGCCAGCTCAGCAGCGGGGGGTAGCAATCAGCCCCAGCATTTT. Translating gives CASSAAGGSNQPQHF.

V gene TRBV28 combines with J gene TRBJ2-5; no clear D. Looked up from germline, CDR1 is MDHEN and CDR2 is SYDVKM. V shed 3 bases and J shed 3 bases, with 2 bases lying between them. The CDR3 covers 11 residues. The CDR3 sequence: CASSFKETQYF. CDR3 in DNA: TGTGCCAGCAGTTTTAAAGAGACCCAGTACTTC.

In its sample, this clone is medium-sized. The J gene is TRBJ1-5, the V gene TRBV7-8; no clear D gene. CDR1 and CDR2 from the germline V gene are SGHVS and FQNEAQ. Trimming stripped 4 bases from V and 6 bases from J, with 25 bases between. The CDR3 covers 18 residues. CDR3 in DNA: TGTGCCAGCAGCTCCCGATTACGAAATTCAGAGGGTCGTCAGCCCCAGCATTTT. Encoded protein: CASSSRLRNSEGRQPQHF.

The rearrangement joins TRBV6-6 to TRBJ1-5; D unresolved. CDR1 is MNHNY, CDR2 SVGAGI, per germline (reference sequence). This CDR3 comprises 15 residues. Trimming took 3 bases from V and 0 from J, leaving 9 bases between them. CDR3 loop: CASSYGGNSNQPQHF. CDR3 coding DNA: TGTGCCAGCAGTTATGGTGGGAATAGCAATCAGCCCCAGCATTTT.

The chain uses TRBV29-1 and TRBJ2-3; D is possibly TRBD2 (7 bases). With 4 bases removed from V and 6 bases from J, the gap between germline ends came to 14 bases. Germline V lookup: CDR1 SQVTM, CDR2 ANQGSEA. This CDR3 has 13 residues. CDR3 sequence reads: CSVGRGAPDTQYF. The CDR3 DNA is TGCAGCGTTGGACGGGGGGCGCCGGATACGCAGTATTTT.

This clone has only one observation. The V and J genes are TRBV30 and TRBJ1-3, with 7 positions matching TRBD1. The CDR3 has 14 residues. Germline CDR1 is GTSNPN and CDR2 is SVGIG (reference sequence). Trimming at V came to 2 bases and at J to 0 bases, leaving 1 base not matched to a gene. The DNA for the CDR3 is TGTGCCTGGAGTCGGGACAGCTCTGGAAACACCATATATTTT. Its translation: CAWSRDSSGNTIYF.

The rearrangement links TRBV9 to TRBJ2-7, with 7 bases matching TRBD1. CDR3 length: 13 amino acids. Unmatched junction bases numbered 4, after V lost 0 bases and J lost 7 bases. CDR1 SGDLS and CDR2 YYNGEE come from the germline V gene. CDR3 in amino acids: CASSVEPTGEQYF. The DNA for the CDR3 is TGTGCCAGCAGCGTAGAGCCGACAGGGGAGCAGTACTTC.

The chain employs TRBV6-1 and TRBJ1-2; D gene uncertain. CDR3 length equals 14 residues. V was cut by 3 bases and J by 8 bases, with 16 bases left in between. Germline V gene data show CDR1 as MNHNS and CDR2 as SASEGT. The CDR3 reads CASSEDGRRRGYTF. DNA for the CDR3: TGTGCCAGCAGTGAGGACGGACGGAGGCGAGGCTACACCTTC.

This CDR3 reads CASSLGGQGYDTEAFF. The CDR3 DNA reads TGCGCCAGCAGCTTGGGGGGGCAGGGGTACGACACTGAAGCTTTCTTT. The rearrangement links TRBV5-1 to TRBJ1-1, with D maybe TRBD1 (6 bases). V was trimmed by 0 bases and J by 3 bases, leaving 15 bases between them. The CDR3 runs 16 residues. The germline V gene has CDR1 SGHRS and CDR2 YFSETQ. Variable domain in full (rest from reference TRBV5-1 and TRBJ1-1): KAGVTQTPRYLIKTRGQQVTLSCSPISGHRSVSWYQQTPGQGLQFLFEYFSETQRNKGNFPGRFSGRQFSNSRSEMNVSTLELGDSALYLCASSLGGQGYDTEAFFGQGTRLTVV.

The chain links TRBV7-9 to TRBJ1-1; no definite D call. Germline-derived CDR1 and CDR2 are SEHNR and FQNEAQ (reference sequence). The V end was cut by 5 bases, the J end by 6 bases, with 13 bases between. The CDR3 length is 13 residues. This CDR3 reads CASSGFRVSEAFF. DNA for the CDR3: TGTGCCAGCAGCGGCTTCCGTGTTTCTGAAGCTTTCTTT.

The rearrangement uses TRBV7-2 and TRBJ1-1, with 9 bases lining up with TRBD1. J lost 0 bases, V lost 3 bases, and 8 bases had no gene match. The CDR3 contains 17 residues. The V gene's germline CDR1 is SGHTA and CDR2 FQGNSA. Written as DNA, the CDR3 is TGTGCCAGCAGCTTCCGGGGACAGGGAACTATGAACACTGAAGCTTTCTTT. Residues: CASSFRGQGTMNTEAFF.

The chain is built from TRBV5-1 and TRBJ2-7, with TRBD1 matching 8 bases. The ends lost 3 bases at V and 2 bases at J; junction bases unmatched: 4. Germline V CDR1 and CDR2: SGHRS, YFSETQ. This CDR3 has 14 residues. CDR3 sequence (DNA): TGCGCCAGCAGCTCACAGGGGGGACCCTACGAGCAGTACTTC. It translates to CASSSQGGPYEQYF. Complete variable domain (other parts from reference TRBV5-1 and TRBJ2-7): KAGVTQTPRYLIKTRGQQVTLSCSPISGHRSVSWYQQTPGQGLQFLFEYFSETQRNKGNFPGRFSGRQFSNSRSEMNVSTLELGDSALYLCASSSQGGPYEQYFGPGTRLTVT.

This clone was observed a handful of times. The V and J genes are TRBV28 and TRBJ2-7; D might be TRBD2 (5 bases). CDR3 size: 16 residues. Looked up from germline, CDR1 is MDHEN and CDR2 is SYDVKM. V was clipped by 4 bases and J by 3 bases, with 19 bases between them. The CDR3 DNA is TGTGCCAGCAGTTCACTCGGAGCGGTGACTCACTACGAGCAGTACTTC. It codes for CASSSLGAVTHYEQYF.

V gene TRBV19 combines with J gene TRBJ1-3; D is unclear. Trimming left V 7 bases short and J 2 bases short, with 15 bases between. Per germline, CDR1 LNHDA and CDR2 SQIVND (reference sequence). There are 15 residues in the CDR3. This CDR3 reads CASTTQVFAGNTIYF. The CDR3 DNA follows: TGTGCCAGTACCACTCAGGTGTTCGCTGGAAACACCATATATTTT.

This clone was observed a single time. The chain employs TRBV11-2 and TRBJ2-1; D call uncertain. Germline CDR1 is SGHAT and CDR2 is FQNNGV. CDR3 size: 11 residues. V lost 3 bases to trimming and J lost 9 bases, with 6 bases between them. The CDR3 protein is CASSFGIEQFF. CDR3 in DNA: TGTGCCAGCAGCTTCGGAATTGAGCAGTTCTTC.

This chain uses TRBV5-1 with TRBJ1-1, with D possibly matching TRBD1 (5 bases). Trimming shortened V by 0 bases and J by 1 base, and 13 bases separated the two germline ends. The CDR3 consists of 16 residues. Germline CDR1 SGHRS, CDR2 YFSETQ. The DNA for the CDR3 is TGCGCCAGCAGCTTGGCGGGGGGGAAGGGGAACACTGAAGCTTTCTTT. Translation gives CASSLAGGKGNTEAFF.

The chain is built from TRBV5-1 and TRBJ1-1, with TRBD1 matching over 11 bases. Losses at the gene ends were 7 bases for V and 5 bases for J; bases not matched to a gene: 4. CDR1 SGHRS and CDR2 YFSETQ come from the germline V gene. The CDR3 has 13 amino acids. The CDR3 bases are TGCGCCAGCGGGACAGGGGGAGGTACTGAAGCTTTCTTT. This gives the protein CASGTGGGTEAFF.